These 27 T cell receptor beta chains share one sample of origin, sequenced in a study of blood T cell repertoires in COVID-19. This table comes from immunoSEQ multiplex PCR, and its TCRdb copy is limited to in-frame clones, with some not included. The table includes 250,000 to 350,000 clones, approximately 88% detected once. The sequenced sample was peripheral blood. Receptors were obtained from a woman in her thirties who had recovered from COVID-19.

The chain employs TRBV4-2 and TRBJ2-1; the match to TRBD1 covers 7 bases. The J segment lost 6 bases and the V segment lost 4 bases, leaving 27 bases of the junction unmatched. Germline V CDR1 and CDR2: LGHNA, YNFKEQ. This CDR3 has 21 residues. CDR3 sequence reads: CASSPIPRQGNGVYNVNEQFF. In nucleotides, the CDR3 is TGTGCCAGCAGCCCCATACCCCGACAGGGTAACGGCGTTTATAACGTCAATGAGCAGTTCTTC.

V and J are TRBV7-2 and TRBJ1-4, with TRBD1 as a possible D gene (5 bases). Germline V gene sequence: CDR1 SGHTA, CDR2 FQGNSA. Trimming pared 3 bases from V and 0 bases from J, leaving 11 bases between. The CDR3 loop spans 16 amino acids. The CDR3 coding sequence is TGTGCCAGCAGCTTCGACAGACCAGCAACTAATGAAAAACTGTTTTTT. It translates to CASSFDRPATNEKLFF.

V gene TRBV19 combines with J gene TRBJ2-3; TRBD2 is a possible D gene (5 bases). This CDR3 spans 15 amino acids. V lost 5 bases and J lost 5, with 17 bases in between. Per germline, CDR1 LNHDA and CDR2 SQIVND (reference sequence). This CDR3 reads CASSSSGLAGDTQYF. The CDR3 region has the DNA TGTGCCAGTAGTTCGTCAGGACTTGCGGGAGATACGCAGTATTTT.

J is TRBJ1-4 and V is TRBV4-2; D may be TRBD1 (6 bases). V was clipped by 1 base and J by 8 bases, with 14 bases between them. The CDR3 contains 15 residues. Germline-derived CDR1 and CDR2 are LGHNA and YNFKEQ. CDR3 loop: CASSQGGGGGEKLFF. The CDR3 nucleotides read TGTGCCAGCAGCCAAGGGGGCGGGGGCGGAGAAAAACTGTTTTTT.

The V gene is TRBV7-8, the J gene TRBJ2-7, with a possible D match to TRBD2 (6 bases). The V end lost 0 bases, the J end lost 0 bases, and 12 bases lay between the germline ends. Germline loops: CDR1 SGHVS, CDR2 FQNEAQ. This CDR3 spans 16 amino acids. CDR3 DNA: TGTGCCAGCAGCTTAGCGTCCGGGGGACTCTCCTACGAGCAGTACTTC. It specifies CASSLASGGLSYEQYF.

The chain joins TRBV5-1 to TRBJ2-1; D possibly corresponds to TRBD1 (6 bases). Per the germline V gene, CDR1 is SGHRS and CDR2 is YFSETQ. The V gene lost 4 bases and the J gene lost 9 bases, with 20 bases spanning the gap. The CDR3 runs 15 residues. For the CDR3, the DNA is TGCGCCAGCAGCCCGACCGGGCCAGGGGACGGTGAGCAGTTCTTC. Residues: CASSPTGPGDGEQFF.

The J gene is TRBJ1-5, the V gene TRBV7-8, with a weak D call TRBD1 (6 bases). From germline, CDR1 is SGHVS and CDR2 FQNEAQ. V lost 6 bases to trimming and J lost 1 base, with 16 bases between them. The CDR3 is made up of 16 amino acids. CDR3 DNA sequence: TGTGCCAGCAGGCCACAGCCAGGGGTGAGCAATCAGCCCCAGCATTTT. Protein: CASRPQPGVSNQPQHF.

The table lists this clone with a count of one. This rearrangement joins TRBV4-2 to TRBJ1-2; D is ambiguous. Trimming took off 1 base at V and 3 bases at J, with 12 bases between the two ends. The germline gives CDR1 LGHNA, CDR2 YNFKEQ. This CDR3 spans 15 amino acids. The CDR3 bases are TGTGCCAGCAGCCAAGGGGTCGGAGGAGACTATGGCTACACCTTC. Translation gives CASSQGVGGDYGYTF.

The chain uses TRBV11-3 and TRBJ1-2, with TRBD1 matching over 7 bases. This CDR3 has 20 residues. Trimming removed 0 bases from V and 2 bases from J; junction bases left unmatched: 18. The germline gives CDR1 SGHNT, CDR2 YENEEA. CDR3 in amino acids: CASSLEIRGAGQDGNYGYTF. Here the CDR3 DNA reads TGTGCCAGCAGCTTAGAAATTAGGGGTGCTGGACAGGACGGAAACTATGGCTACACCTTC.

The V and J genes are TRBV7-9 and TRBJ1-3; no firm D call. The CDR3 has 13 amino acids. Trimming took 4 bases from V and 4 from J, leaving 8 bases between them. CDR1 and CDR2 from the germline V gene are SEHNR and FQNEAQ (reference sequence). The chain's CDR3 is CASSSYRGNTIYF. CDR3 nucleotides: TGTGCCAGCAGCTCCTATCGCGGAAACACCATATATTTT.

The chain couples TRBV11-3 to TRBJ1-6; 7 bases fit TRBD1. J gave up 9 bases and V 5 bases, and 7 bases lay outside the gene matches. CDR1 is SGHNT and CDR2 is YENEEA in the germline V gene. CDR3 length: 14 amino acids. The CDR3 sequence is CASSRSGDSSPLHF. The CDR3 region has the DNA TGTGCCAGCAGCAGGTCAGGGGACAGTTCACCCCTCCACTTT.

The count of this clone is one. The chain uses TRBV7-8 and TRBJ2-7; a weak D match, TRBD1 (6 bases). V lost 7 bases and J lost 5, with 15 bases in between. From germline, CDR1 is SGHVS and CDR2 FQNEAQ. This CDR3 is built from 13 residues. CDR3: CASKLGASNEQYF. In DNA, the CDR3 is TGTGCCAGCAAATTGGGGGCTAGTAACGAGCAGTACTTC. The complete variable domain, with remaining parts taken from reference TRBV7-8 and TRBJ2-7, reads GAGVSQSPRYKVAKRGQDVALRCDPISGHVSLFWYQQALGQGPEFLTYFQNEAQLDKSGLPSDRFFAERPEGSVSTLKIQRTQQEDSAVYLCASKLGASNEQYFGPGTRLTVT.

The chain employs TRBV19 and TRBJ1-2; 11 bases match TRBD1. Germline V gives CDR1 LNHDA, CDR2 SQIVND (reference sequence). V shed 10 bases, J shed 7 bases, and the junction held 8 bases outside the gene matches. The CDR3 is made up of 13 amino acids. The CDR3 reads CATKSGTGGGYTF. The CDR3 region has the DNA TGTGCCACCAAATCCGGGACAGGGGGTGGCTACACCTTC.

Here the CDR3 reads CASSYQQGVSGNTIYF. The CDR3 DNA is TGTGCCAGCAGTTACCAACAGGGTGTTTCTGGAAACACCATATATTTT. The chain carries TRBV6-6 and TRBJ1-3; TRBD1 is a possible D gene (6 bases). The CDR3 is made up of 16 amino acids. Germline loops: CDR1 MNHNY, CDR2 SVGAGI (reference sequence). Between the trimmed V and J ends, which lost 2 bases and 1 base, there was a span of 12 bases.

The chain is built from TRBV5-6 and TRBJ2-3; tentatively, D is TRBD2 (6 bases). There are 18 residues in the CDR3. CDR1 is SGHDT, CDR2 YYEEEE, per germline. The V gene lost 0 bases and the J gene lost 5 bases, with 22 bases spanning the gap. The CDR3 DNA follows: TGTGCCAGCAGCTTGGGGTGGGGGACTCCTCATTCGGGAGATACGCAGTATTTT. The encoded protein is CASSLGWGTPHSGDTQYF.

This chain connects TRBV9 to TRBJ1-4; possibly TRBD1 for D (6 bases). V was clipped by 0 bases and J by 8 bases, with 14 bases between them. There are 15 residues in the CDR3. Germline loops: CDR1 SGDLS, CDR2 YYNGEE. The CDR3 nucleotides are TGTGCCAGCAGCGTAGGGGGGCTTGCGGCAGAAAAACTGTTTTTT. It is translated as CASSVGGLAAEKLFF.

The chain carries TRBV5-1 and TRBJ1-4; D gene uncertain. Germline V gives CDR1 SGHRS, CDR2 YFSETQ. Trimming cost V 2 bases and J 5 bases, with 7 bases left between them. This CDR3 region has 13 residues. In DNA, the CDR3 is TGCGCCAGCAGCTTAGCGGACAATGAAAAACTGTTTTTT. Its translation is CASSLADNEKLFF.

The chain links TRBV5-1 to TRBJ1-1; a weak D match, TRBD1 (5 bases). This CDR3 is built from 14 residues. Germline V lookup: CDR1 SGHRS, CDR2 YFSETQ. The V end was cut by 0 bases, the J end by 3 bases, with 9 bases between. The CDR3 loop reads CASSLAAGDTEAFF. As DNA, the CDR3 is TGCGCCAGCAGCTTGGCCGCGGGGGACACTGAAGCTTTCTTT.

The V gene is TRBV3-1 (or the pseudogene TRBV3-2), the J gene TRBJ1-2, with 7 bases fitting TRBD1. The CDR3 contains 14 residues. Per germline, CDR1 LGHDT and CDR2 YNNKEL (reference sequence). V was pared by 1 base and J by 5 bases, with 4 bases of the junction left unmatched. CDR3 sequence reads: CASSQGQGGYGYTF. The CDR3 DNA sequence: TGTGCCAGCAGCCAAGGACAGGGAGGATATGGCTACACCTTC.

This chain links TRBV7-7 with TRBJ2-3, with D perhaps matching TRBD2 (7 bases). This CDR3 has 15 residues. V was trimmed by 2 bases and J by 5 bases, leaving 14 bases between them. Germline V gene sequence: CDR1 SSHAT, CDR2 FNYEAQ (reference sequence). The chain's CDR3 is CASSLMAGAIDTQYF. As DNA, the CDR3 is TGTGCCAGCAGCTTAATGGCGGGGGCCATAGATACGCAGTATTTT.

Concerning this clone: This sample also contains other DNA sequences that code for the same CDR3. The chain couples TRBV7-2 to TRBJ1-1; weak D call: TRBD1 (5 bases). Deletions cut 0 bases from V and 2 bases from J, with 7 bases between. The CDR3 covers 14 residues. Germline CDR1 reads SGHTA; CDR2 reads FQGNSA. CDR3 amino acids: CASSLAQGNTEAFF. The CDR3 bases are TGTGCCAGCAGCTTAGCGCAGGGCAACACTGAAGCTTTCTTT.

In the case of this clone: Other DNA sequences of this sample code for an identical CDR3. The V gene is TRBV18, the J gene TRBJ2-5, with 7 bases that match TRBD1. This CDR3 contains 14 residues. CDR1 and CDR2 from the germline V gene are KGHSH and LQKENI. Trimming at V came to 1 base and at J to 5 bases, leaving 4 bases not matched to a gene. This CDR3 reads CASSPQGARETQYF. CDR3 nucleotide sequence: TGTGCCAGCTCACCACAGGGGGCAAGGGAGACCCAGTACTTC.

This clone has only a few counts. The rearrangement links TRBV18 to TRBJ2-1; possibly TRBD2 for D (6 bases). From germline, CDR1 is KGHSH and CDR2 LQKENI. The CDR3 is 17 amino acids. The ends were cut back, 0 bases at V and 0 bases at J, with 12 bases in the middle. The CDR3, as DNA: TGTGCCAGCTCACCACCGCCCCGGGGGAGCTCCTACAATGAGCAGTTCTTC. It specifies CASSPPPRGSSYNEQFF.

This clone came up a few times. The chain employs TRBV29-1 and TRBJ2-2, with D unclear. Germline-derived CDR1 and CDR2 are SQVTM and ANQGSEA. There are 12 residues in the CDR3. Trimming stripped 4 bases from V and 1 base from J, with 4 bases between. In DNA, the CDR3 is TGCAGCGTTGTCAAGAACACCGGGGAGCTGTTTTTT. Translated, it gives CSVVKNTGELFF.

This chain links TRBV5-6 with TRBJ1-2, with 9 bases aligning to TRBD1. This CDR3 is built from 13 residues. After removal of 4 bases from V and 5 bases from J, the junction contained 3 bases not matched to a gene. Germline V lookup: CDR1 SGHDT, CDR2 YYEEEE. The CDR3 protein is CASSQGQGYGYTF. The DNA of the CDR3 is TGTGCCAGCAGCCAGGGACAGGGATATGGCTACACCTTC.

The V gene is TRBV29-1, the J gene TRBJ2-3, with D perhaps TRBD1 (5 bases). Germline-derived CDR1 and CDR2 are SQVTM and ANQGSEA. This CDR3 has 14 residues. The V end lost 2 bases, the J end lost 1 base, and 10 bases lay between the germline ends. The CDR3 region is CSVEQGRGTDTQYF. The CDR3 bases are TGCAGCGTTGAACAGGGTAGGGGCACAGATACGCAGTATTTT.

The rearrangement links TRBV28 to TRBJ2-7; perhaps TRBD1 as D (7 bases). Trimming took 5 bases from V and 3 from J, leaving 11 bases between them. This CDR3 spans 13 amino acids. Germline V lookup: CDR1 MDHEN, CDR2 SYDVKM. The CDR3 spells CASSLRGDYEQYF. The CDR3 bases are TGTGCCAGCAGTCTCAGGGGGGACTACGAGCAGTACTTC.